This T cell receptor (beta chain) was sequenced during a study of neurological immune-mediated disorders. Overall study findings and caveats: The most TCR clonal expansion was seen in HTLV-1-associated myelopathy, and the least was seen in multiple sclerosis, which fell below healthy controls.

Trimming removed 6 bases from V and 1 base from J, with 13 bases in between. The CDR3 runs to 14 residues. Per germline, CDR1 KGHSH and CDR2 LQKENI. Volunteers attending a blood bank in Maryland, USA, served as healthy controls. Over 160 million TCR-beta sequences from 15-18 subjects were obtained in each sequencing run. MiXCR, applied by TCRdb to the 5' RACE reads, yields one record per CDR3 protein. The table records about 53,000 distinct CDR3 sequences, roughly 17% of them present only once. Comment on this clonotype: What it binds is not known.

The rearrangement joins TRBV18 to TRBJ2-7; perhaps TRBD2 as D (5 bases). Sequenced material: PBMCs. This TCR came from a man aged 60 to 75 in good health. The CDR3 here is CASSTGIGSYEQYF. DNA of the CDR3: TGTGCCAGCTCCACCGGGATAGGGTCCTACGAGCAGTACTTC.